This T cell receptor beta chain originates from a study of Ad26.COV2.S vaccination and SARS-CoV-2 variants. Overall study findings and caveats: Placebo and vaccine recipients had non-spike TCR breadth that was similar.

The CDR3 loop spans 15 amino acids. The ends were cut back, 2 bases at V and 3 bases at J, with 13 bases in the middle. Germline-derived CDR1 and CDR2 are MNHEY and SVGEGT. This clone was counted once. Its antigen is currently unknown. Treatment of the sample: around 19 received Ad26.COV2.S at low or high dose, single or two shots; a few received placebo; per-sample allocation not given. Sampling occurred on day 63 after the first vaccine or placebo injection. Produced via immunoSEQ multiplex PCR; TCRdb's table is partial and in-frame only. The table has fewer than 800,000 clones, around 90% seen once.

The chain couples TRBV6-2 or TRBV6-3 to TRBJ1-1; D unclear. The receptor was derived from a person aged 18-65 years who received the Ad26.COV2.S COVID-19 vaccine or a placebo. This material consisted of peripheral blood, taken in a trial of Ad26.COV2.S vaccine versus placebo. In DNA, the CDR3 is TGTGCCAGCAGTTACGAAGGAGGATTGCACACTGAAGCTTTCTTT. Residues: CASSYEGGLHTEAFF.